This paragraph reports one T cell receptor (beta chain). What it binds is not known. These data come from a study of blood T cells in healthy people across ages. Study-wide context: Template-switching capture recovered about one barcoded beta molecule per two T cells. Study-level points and caveats: Diversity of TCR beta per million T cells declined in a roughly linear way with age.

With a J-beta primer mix and a sample-barcoded 5' primer, a second PCR ran roughly 7 to 11 cycles. TCRdb ran MiXCR on the 5' RACE reads and lists one entry per CDR3 protein. The table has 1.2 million to 1.5 million distinct CDR3 sequences, about 43% seen once. Germline loops: CDR1 SNHLY, CDR2 FYNNEI. This CDR3 has 12 residues. V was shortened by 4 bases and J by 8 bases, with 9 bases between the two germline ends. Source material: blood. The chain carries TRBV2 and TRBJ2-1; D uncertain. This TCR came from a woman aged 18-30 years in good health. The CDR3 DNA reads TGTGCCAGCAGTGCGGATTGGGATGAGCAGTTCTTC. Amino acid sequence: CASSADWDEQFF.